The rows below give T cell receptor beta chains drawn from one sample of a study of metastatic and nonmetastatic thyroid tumors. TCRdb re-clonotyped the PCR reads through MiXCR. The table lists under 50,000 clones, more than 25% of them singletons. The sample was blood. These TCRs come from a male donor with papillary thyroid cancer or a benign thyroid nodule (not recorded which). Some clones in this sample may be carry-over from other donors' samples. Each CDR3 is given with its conserved first and last residue. The D gene is left open where the match is weak. Part of the rows lack a size; the others show once, few, many or a class for expanded clones.

TGTGCCAGTAGCTCTGGACAGGGGGCGCGTGGCTACACCTTC,CASSSGQGARGYTF,TRBD1,TRBV19,many,TRBJ1-2
TGTGCCAGCAACTCGGGGACCGGGGAGCTGTTTTTT,CASNSGTGELFF,NA,TRBV27,many,TRBJ2-2
TGTGCCAGCAGTCCCTCCGGACAGGGGAGGAGGGCCCTCCACTTT,CASSPSGQGRRALHF,TRBD1,TRBV27,NA,TRBJ1-6
TGTGCCAGCAGCCGACAGGGGGAAGGCACAGATACGCAGTATTTT,CASSRQGEGTDTQYF,TRBD1,TRBV2,many,TRBJ2-3
TGTGCCAGCAGCCCTAACGGACAAGAAAAACTGTTTTTT,CASSPNGQEKLFF,NA,TRBV7-9,NA,TRBJ1-4
TGCGCCAGCAGCCCGGGACCTGGCCTAGGAATCTACGAGCAGTACTTC,CASSPGPGLGIYEQYF,NA,TRBV5-1,few,TRBJ2-7
TGCAGTGCTAGAGACAACTACGAGCAGTACTTC,CSARDNYEQYF,NA,TRBV20-1,many,TRBJ2-7
TGTGCCAGCAGCCGGGGTCGGGGATACGAGCAGTACTTC,CASSRGRGYEQYF,NA,TRBV3-1,NA,TRBJ2-7
TGTGCCAGCAGAACAGGGGGCGGGGAGCTGTTTTTT,CASRTGGGELFF,TRBD1,TRBV6-1,many,TRBJ2-2
TGTGCCAGCTCACCGCGGATGGGACAGAGTGGTGAAAAACTGTTTTTT,CASSPRMGQSGEKLFF,TRBD1,TRBV18,NA,TRBJ1-4
TGTGCCAGCAGTTTAAAAGTAGGCCGGGCGAGGACCGGGACTAGCGGTTACGAGCAGTACTTC,CASSLKVGRARTGTSGYEQYF,TRBD2,TRBV28,many,TRBJ2-7
TGTGCCAGCAGTGGCGGGATGGAGACAGATACGCAGTATTTT,CASSGGMETDTQYF,NA,TRBV28,many,TRBJ2-3
TGTGCCAGTAGCCTAACCGCAGGTCATGGCTACACCTTC,CASSLTAGHGYTF,NA,TRBV19,NA,TRBJ1-2
TGCAGTGCTAGACTCGGGAGCTCCTACAATGAGCAGTTCTTC,CSARLGSSYNEQFF,NA,TRBV20-1,medium-sized,TRBJ2-1
TGTGCCAGCAGACGGGAGCAAGAGACCCAGTACTTC,CASRREQETQYF,NA,TRBV2,many,TRBJ2-5
TGTGCCTGGACACCGGTCGACTATGGCTACACCTTC,CAWTPVDYGYTF,NA,TRBV30,many,TRBJ1-2
TGCAGTGCTAGAGATCAAAGAGCCCGGGACAACTATGGCTACACCTTC,CSARDQRARDNYGYTF,NA,TRBV20-1,once,TRBJ1-2
TGCAGTGCCAAGACCGGGACTAGCGGCTACAATGAGCAGTTCTTC,CSAKTGTSGYNEQFF,TRBD2,TRBV20-1,NA,TRBJ2-1
TGCGCCAGCAGCGCTCAAACCGGGACAGGGGGAGCTGGGGCCAACGTCCTGACTTTC,CASSAQTGTGGAGANVLTF,TRBD1,TRBV5-1,NA,TRBJ2-6
TGTGCCAGTAGCCCTTCAGGGCTTCCGACCTACGAGCAGTACTTC,CASSPSGLPTYEQYF,NA,TRBV19,NA,TRBJ2-7
TGTGCCAGCAAGGAGGGGGGGCGAGGTGAGCAGTTCTTC,CASKEGGRGEQFF,NA,TRBV27,NA,TRBJ2-1
TGTGCCAGCAGTTCGATAGCGGGAGGGGATGCAGATACGCAGTATTTT,CASSSIAGGDADTQYF,TRBD2,TRBV28,NA,TRBJ2-3
TGCAGTGCTAGAGTCCTCGGGACAGGGGGGAGCAATGAGCAGTTCTTC,CSARVLGTGGSNEQFF,TRBD1,TRBV20-1,NA,TRBJ2-1
TGTGCCAGCAGCCAAGCTCAAGGAAGCACAGATACGCAGTATTTT,CASSQAQGSTDTQYF,NA,TRBV3-1,many,TRBJ2-3
TGTGCCAGTAGTATTGCCTGCAGCAATGAAAAACTGTTTTTT,CASSIACSNEKLFF,NA,TRBV19,NA,TRBJ1-4
TGCAGCGCAGGGGTCTGGGTAGACAATGAGCAGTTCTTC,CSAGVWVDNEQFF,NA,TRBV29-1,many,TRBJ2-1
TGCGCCAGCAGCCTGGACTCTGGGGCCAACGTCCTGACTTTC,CASSLDSGANVLTF,NA,TRBV5-1,NA,TRBJ2-6
TGTGCCAGCAGTTTTCCCCCAGGGGCTCCTAGGGGGTATGGCTACACCTTC,CASSFPPGAPRGYGYTF,NA,TRBV28,NA,TRBJ1-2
TGTGCCAGCAGCTTCAGGGTGCGGACCGCCGACACAGATACGCAGTATTTT,CASSFRVRTADTDTQYF,NA,TRBV7-9,many,TRBJ2-3
TGTGCCAGCAGTTACTCCGGCGTTACCTACGAGCAGTACTTC,CASSYSGVTYEQYF,NA,TRBV6-2/TRBV6-3,few,TRBJ2-7
TGCAGTGCTTCGGGACTAGCGACTACAAATGAGCAGTTCTTC,CSASGLATTNEQFF,TRBD2,TRBV20-1,NA,TRBJ2-1
TGTGCCTGGAGTGTCGGCTCAGGGGGCTACGAGCAGTACTTC,CAWSVGSGGYEQYF,TRBD1,TRBV30,medium-sized,TRBJ2-7
TGTGCCAGCAGCCTCAAATACCGGGGTAGCGGGAAATTGACCGAGCAGTACTTC,CASSLKYRGSGKLTEQYF,TRBD2,TRBV28,NA,TRBJ2-7
TGTGCCAGCAGCGGGACAGGCGGGTATACGCAGTATTTT,CASSGTGGYTQYF,TRBD1,TRBV5-5,NA,TRBJ2-3
TGTGCCAGCAGTTACTCGAGTCCGTGGACCGGGGAGCTGTTTTTT,CASSYSSPWTGELFF,NA,TRBV6-5,few,TRBJ2-2
TGTGCCAGTTCTCAGGGGAGGGGGCAGTACTTC,CASSQGRGQYF,NA,TRBV2,few,TRBJ2-7
TGTGCCAGCAGCTTAGAGGGCTACGGAGGTACCTACGAGCAGTACTTC,CASSLEGYGGTYEQYF,NA,TRBV7-8,medium-sized,TRBJ2-7
TGCGCCAGCAGCTTGGCCGGGACCGCCGGCTCCGAGCAGTACTTC,CASSLAGTAGSEQYF,NA,TRBV5-1,NA,TRBJ2-7
TGTGCCAGGCAGGGTAATTCACCCCTCCACTTT,CARQGNSPLHF,NA,TRBV19,NA,TRBJ1-6
TGCAGTGCTAGTTCGGCAGGGGGCTCGGGAGGCTACACCTTC,CSASSAGGSGGYTF,TRBD1,TRBV20-1,NA,TRBJ1-2
TGCGCCAGCAGCTATATCGAGGGGAGCACAGATACGCAGTATTTT,CASSYIEGSTDTQYF,NA,TRBV5-1,medium-sized,TRBJ2-3
TGCAGCGTTTACCAAGGGACAACAAACTCCTACGAGCAGTACTTC,CSVYQGTTNSYEQYF,NA,TRBV29-1,NA,TRBJ2-7
TGTGCCAGCAGTGACGAGGCTTCTAGCACAAATACTCAGTATTTT,CASSDEASSTNTQYF,NA,TRBV6-4,NA,TRBJ2-3
TGTGCCAGCAGCGTAGCGGTTTCAGGTCGAGCTGAAGCTTTCTTT,CASSVAVSGRAEAFF,NA,TRBV9,NA,TRBJ1-1
TGTGCCAGTAGTATAATTCTCGAGGATGAGCAGTTCTTC,CASSIILEDEQFF,NA,TRBV19,many,TRBJ2-1
TGTGCCAGCGTCGTCGGGAGTGCGGCAGATACGCAGTATTTT,CASVVGSAADTQYF,NA,TRBV6-1,many,TRBJ2-3
TGTGCCATCAAGTCTAGTGGGGCCAACGTCCTGACTTTC,CAIKSSGANVLTF,NA,TRBV10-3,few,TRBJ2-6
TGTGCCAGCAGCCGAGCGGTGGTCGAGCAGTACTTC,CASSRAVVEQYF,NA,TRBV12-3/TRBV12-4,medium-sized,TRBJ2-7
TGCAGTGCTAGATCAAATCGCCTAGACGTTCTTCCAGATACGCAGTATTTT,CSARSNRLDVLPDTQYF,NA,TRBV20-1,medium-sized,TRBJ2-3
TGTGCCAGCAGTTTAGGATTAGGGTACGAGCAGTACTTC,CASSLGLGYEQYF,NA,TRBV12-3/TRBV12-4,few,TRBJ2-7
TGTGCCAGCAGTTCAGATACAGGGGCCCATGGCTACACCTTC,CASSSDTGAHGYTF,TRBD1,TRBV28,NA,TRBJ1-2
TGCGCCAGCAGCCAAACAGGGGGCTTTGACACTGAAGCTTTCTTT,CASSQTGGFDTEAFF,TRBD1,TRBV5-1,few,TRBJ1-1
TGTGCCATCCTACGGGGGAGGGGGTGTGGCTACACCTTC,CAILRGRGCGYTF,NA,TRBV6-1,few,TRBJ1-2
TGTGCCAGCAGCGCTACGGGGGAGACCCAGTACTTC,CASSATGETQYF,NA,TRBV11-2,once,TRBJ2-5
TGCGCCAGCAGCTTGGCAGCGGGAGGGTTCACAGATACGCAGTATTTT,CASSLAAGGFTDTQYF,TRBD2,TRBV5-1,NA,TRBJ2-3